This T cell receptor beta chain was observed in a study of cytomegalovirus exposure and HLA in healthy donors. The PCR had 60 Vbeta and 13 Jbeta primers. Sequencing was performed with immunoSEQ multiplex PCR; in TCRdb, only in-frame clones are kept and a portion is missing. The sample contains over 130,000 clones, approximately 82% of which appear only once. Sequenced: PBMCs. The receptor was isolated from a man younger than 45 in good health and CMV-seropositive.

This CDR3 reads CASSLRGRGQGSSGNTIYF. For the CDR3, the DNA is TGTGCCAGCAGCCTAAGGGGGAGGGGACAGGGATCCTCTGGAAACACCATATATTTT. V usage is TRBV7-8 and J usage is TRBJ1-3; 9 nucleotides agree with TRBD1. CDR1 is SGHVS, CDR2 FQNEAQ, per germline. The CDR3 extends over 19 amino acids. Trimming took 5 bases from V and 0 from J; bases not matched to a gene: 14.